The sequence of this TCR beta chain was determined in a study of blood T cell repertoires in COVID-19. As originally analysed: Estimation of nucleated cell counts was performed using reference gene primer amplification. TCRdb's copy holds only in-frame clones and misses some; the assay was immunoSEQ multiplex PCR. That table gives V, J and clone size, and the DNA gave D and trimming. The repertoire has roughly 380,000 clones, approximately 90% of them found once; the top ten carry approximately 4.1%. Germline V gives CDR1 LNHDA, CDR2 SQIVND (reference sequence). V was shortened by 0 bases and J by 0 bases, with 11 bases between the two germline ends. This CDR3 has 16 residues. Seattle patients were enrolled during active infection and followed longitudinally.

The TCR sequence derives from a woman aged 60 to 75 with COVID-19, enrolled during active disease. What was sequenced was peripheral blood. J is TRBJ1-1 and V is TRBV19, with D maybe TRBD1 (5 bases). CDR3 sequence: CASSIDLQGVNTEAFF. Written as DNA, the CDR3 is TGTGCCAGTAGTATAGACCTCCAGGGTGTGAACACTGAAGCTTTCTTT.